A selection of T cell receptor beta chains follows, all from one sample in a study of blood T cell repertoires in COVID-19. Measured with immunoSEQ multiplex PCR; TCRdb has only the in-frame clones, and not every one. The sample contains fewer than 150,000 clones, roughly 90% of which appear only once. Sequenced input: peripheral blood. The receptors originated from a man aged 45 to 65 with active or convalescent COVID-19. CDR3s include the opening cysteine and the closing phenylalanine or tryptophan. A D gene is named only where the DNA matches it firmly. Expanded clones are given a class, and other clones once, few, many or no size at all.

CDR3nt | CDR3aa | len | v_gene | d_gene | abundance | j_gene
TGTGCCAGCAGCCGACCGGGGAGCGGGTACCAAGAGACCCAGTACTTC | CASSRPGSGYQETQYF | 16 | TRBV5-4 | - | - | TRBJ2-5
TGTGCCAGCAGCCCGAGCGGGAGTTACGAGCAGTACTTC | CASSPSGSYEQYF | 13 | TRBV7-9 | TRBD2 | few | TRBJ2-7
TGTGCCAGCAGCACAGGGGGATCTGGCTACACCTTC | CASSTGGSGYTF | 12 | TRBV7-9 | TRBD1 | - | TRBJ1-2
TGTGCCAGCAGCCCGGGGACAGGGGGCGCTTCCGGCTACACCTTC | CASSPGTGGASGYTF | 15 | TRBV7-3 | TRBD1 | - | TRBJ1-2
TGTGCCAGCAGTTTCGGACTTGAAGCTTTCTTT | CASSFGLEAFF | 11 | TRBV28 | - | - | TRBJ1-1
TGCAGCGTGGCCGGGACAGGATCAGCTTTCTTT | CSVAGTGSAFF | 11 | TRBV29-1 | TRBD1 | - | TRBJ1-1
TGTGCCAGCAGTCGGGATACAGCAAGTGAAAAACTGTTTTTT | CASSRDTASEKLFF | 14 | TRBV6-5 | - | - | TRBJ1-4
TGTGCCAGTAGTACGACTGGGGCATCGGTCAATCAGCCCCAGCATTTT | CASSTTGASVNQPQHF | 16 | TRBV19 | - | few | TRBJ1-5
TGTGCCAGCAGTTTTTCGGATACGCAGTATTTT | CASSFSDTQYF | 11 | TRBV28 | - | - | TRBJ2-3
TGTGCCAGCAGCCCCTCGGGGGGGGATCGTCTGTTTTTT | CASSPSGGDRLFF | 13 | TRBV7-9 | - | - | TRBJ1-4
TGTGCCAGCAGCCCCCGACTAGCGGGAGCCGAGCAGTACTTC | CASSPRLAGAEQYF | 14 | TRBV4-2 | TRBD2 | - | TRBJ2-7
TGTGCCAGCAGCTCGGTAGACAGACGTAATACCGGGGAGCTGTTTTTT | CASSSVDRRNTGELFF | 16 | TRBV7-2 | - | - | TRBJ2-2
TGTGCCAGCAGCCCCGGGACAGGCAATCAGCCCCAGCATTTT | CASSPGTGNQPQHF | 14 | TRBV7-8 | TRBD1 | few | TRBJ1-5
TGTGCCAGCAGCCCCCTGCGGCAGGGGGGATCGGGCTACACCTTC | CASSPLRQGGSGYTF | 15 | TRBV9 | TRBD1 | - | TRBJ1-2
TGTGCCAGCAGCCGGGGAGGGCAGGAGCAGTTCTTC | CASSRGGQEQFF | 12 | TRBV5-4 | TRBD2 | - | TRBJ2-1
TGCGCCAGCAGCTTGGTAGCTAGCGGTTCATCCACAGATACGCAGTATTTT | CASSLVASGSSTDTQYF | 17 | TRBV5-1 | TRBD2 | - | TRBJ2-3
TGCGCCAGCAGCTCGGACAGAATCTATAATTCACCCCTCCACTTT | CASSSDRIYNSPLHF | 15 | TRBV5-1 | - | - | TRBJ1-6
TGCGCCAGCAGCCAAAGGCAGGGAAAAAGCACAGATACGCAGTATTTT | CASSQRQGKSTDTQYF | 16 | TRBV4-1 | - | - | TRBJ2-3
TGTGCCACCAGCAGAGATGCGGGGGAAGGGGAGACCCAGTACTTC | CATSRDAGEGETQYF | 15 | TRBV15 | TRBD2 | - | TRBJ2-5
TGTGCCAGCAGCCCGGGACTCTCGTTAAAAGGAGCTTTCTTT | CASSPGLSLKGAFF | 14 | TRBV7-9 | - | few | TRBJ1-1
TGCGCCAGCACCCAGCCCCCAGCGTCCAAAAACATTCAGTACTTC | CASTQPPASKNIQYF | 15 | TRBV10-1 | - | - | TRBJ2-4
TGTGCCGCCCGGGGGGCAGATAGCAATCAGCCCCAGCATTTT | CAARGADSNQPQHF | 14 | TRBV28 | - | - | TRBJ1-5
TGTGCCAGCAGTCCGTCAGGGGCTGTAACTAATGAAAAACTGTTTTTT | CASSPSGAVTNEKLFF | 16 | TRBV7-9 | - | once | TRBJ1-4
TGTGCCAGTAGTATCTCCGACATCTATGGCTACACCTTC | CASSISDIYGYTF | 13 | TRBV19 | - | many | TRBJ1-2
TGTGCCAGCAGCCCATGGACTAGCGGGACAAATGAGCAGTTCTTC | CASSPWTSGTNEQFF | 15 | TRBV9 | TRBD2 | - | TRBJ2-1
TGTGCCAGCTCACCGAGGGAAACCGCTGAAGCTTTCTTT | CASSPRETAEAFF | 13 | TRBV18 | - | - | TRBJ1-1
TGTGCCAGCAGCCAAGATTGGCCAGGGAACACCGGGGAGCTGTTTTTT | CASSQDWPGNTGELFF | 16 | TRBV3-1/TRBV3-2 | - | - | TRBJ2-2